This TCR beta chain stems from a study of T-cell reconstitution after alpha-beta-depleted transplantation in children (dated by TCRdb to the mid-2010s). About the investigation overall: Using TCR repertoire profiling, the study quantitatively followed how T-cell immune reconstitution unfolded in children after TCRalphabeta/CD19-depleted allogeneic hematopoietic cell transplantation. General findings and caveats noted by the study authors: Hyperexpanded clone frequencies declined over subsequent months; after one year, T-cell counts and TCRbeta diversity were mostly attributed to newly produced T cells. In some patients, the high TCRbeta diversity seen at day 60 was put down to recipient T cells and intrathymic progenitors that had survived conditioning. The apparently early alphabetaT-cell count recovery about two months after transplant was reportedly dependent on only several hundred rapidly expanded clones derived from non-depleted graft cells.

Read against the paper, the sample's treatment or condition label means: allogeneic hematopoietic cell transplantation with graft depleted of TCRalphabeta T cells and CD19 B cells. The transplant recipients were children given TCRalphabeta/CD19-depleted allogeneic hematopoietic cell grafts. With regard to this clonotype: Its binding antigen is unknown. Nothing much larger sits one base from this clone, and base qualities are not available.

CDR1 and CDR2 were assigned from the germline V gene as KGHSH and LQKENI. Trimming takes 3 bases off V and 8 bases off J; junction bases not matched to a gene: 10. Counted from cysteine to phenylalanine, this CDR3 has 17 amino acids. The CDR3 DNA has 51 bases and is translated from base 1. The library was prepared using PCR. The sequencer was an Illumina HiSeq 2500. To normalize quantification of the TCRbeta repertoire, the TCR libraries were built with molecular barcoding that relied on unique molecular identifiers. TCRdb ran its own pipeline on the public reads, namely fastp trimming at Q25 and MiXCR clone calling, and kept in-frame beta chains. Rows are combined by CDR3 protein, so each entry shows the most common genes and DNA. This sample comprises about 870,000 distinct CDR3 sequences, around 17% of them detected only once. About 4.6% of the sample goes to the ten largest clones.

This TCR was sampled from a male patient younger than 18 who had a stem cell transplant for acute lymphoblastic leukemia, so the T cells may come from the graft donor. The specimen was PBMCs, mostly from graft donor cells, collected 360 days after TCRalphabeta/CD19-depleted stem cell transplant. The chain is assembled from TRBV18 and TRBJ2-1, with 13 bases in between that match TRBD2. The CDR3 has the sequence CASSPAGGLAGLDEQFF. The sequenced DNA is TGTGCCAGCTCACCTGCCGGGGGACTAGCGGGATTGGATGAGCAGTTCTTC.